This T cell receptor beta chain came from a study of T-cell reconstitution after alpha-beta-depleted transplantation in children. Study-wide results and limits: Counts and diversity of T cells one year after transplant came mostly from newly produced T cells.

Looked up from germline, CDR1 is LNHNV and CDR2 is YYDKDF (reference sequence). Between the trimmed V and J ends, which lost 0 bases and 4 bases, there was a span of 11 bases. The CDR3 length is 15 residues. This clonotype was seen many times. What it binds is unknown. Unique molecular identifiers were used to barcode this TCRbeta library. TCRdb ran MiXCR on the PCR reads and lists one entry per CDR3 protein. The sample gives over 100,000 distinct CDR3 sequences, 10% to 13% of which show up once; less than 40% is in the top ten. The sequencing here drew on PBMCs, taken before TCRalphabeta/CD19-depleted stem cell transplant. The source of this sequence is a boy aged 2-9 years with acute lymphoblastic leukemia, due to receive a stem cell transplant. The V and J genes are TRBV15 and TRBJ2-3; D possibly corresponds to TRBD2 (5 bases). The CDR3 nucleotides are TGTGCCACCAGCAGAGATCGGGGTAGTCCAGATACGCAGTATTTT. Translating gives CATSRDRGSPDTQYF.